Presented here are 28 T cell receptor beta chains from one specimen sequenced in a study of T cell responses to AZD1222 COVID-19 vaccine. Assay used: immunoSEQ multiplex PCR; TCRdb lists only in-frame clones, some missing. The sample carries about 90,000 clones, approximately 86% recorded once. Sequencing used peripheral blood, obtained on day 0 of AZD1222 vaccination. The receptors originated from an adult in good health.

The rearrangement joins TRBV19 to TRBJ2-5; D tentatively reads TRBD1 or TRBD2 (5 bases each). The CDR3 extends over 15 amino acids. The germline gives CDR1 LNHDA, CDR2 SQIVND (reference sequence). Trimming took off 5 bases at V and 4 bases at J, with 17 bases between the two ends. The DNA for the CDR3 is TGTGCCAGTAGTGCACCCCGGGGCCTGGGAGAGACCCAGTACTTC. This codes for CASSAPRGLGETQYF.

This clone showed up just a few times. This chain links TRBV27 with TRBJ2-3; D uncertain. This CDR3 region has 13 residues. V was shortened by 4 bases and J by 2 bases, with 7 bases between the two germline ends. Germline V lookup: CDR1 MNHEY, CDR2 SMNVEV (reference sequence). This CDR3 reads CASSSIYTDTQYF. CDR3 nucleotide sequence: TGTGCCAGCAGTTCAATTTACACAGATACGCAGTATTTT.

The genes are TRBV10-3 and TRBJ1-4; D unclear. The CDR3 spans 15 residues. Germline V lookup: CDR1 ENHRY, CDR2 SYGVKD. Deletions cut 0 bases from V and 4 bases from J, with 9 bases between. In DNA form, the CDR3 reads TGTGCCATCAGTGAGTCGGCTCGCGATAATGAAAAACTGTTTTTT. Protein sequence: CAISESARDNEKLFF.

This sequence joins TRBV11-2 and TRBJ1-2; D is ambiguous. From germline, CDR1 is SGHAT and CDR2 FQNNGV. V dropped 1 base and J dropped 3 bases, with 9 bases sitting between them. The CDR3 totals 14 residues. The CDR3 DNA follows: TGTGCCAGCAGCTTAGGTTACGGTGACTATGGCTACACCTTC. Protein: CASSLGYGDYGYTF.

This clone was seen a handful of times. The gene calls are TRBV13 and TRBJ2-1; D tentatively reads TRBD1 or TRBD2 (5 bases each). Between the trimmed V and J ends, which lost 1 base and 2 bases, there was a span of 12 bases. The CDR3 extends over 16 amino acids. In germline, CDR1 is PRHDT, CDR2 FYEKMQ (reference sequence). The CDR3 loop is CASSLVDGTPYNEQFF. The CDR3 DNA sequence: TGTGCCAGCAGCTTAGTCGACGGGACCCCCTACAATGAGCAGTTCTTC.

CDR3 sequence (DNA): TGTGCCTGGAAGGTGGGTGGAGATACGCAGTATTTT. Its protein is CAWKVGGDTQYF. V usage is TRBV30 and J usage is TRBJ2-3; no reliable D call. The CDR3 contains 12 residues. V was clipped by 4 bases and J by 5 bases, with 10 bases between them. Germline V gives CDR1 GTSNPN, CDR2 SVGIG (reference sequence).

The chain uses TRBV9 and TRBJ2-5, with TRBD1 as a possible D gene (5 bases). Trimming shortened V by 3 bases and J by 2 bases, and 20 bases separated the two germline ends. From germline, CDR1 is SGDLS and CDR2 YYNGEE. The CDR3 consists of 17 residues. CDR3 region: CASSARKTGLTQETQYF. The CDR3 nucleotides read TGTGCCAGCAGCGCTCGAAAAACAGGCCTTACACAAGAGACCCAGTACTTC.

The chain joins TRBV28 to TRBJ2-7, with TRBD1 identical over 8 bases. Germline values: CDR1 MDHEN, CDR2 SYDVKM. This CDR3 spans 15 amino acids. Losses at the gene ends were 5 bases for V and 6 bases for J; bases not matched to a gene: 12. In DNA form, the CDR3 reads TGTGCCAGCAGTGCCCCGGGACAGGCTTCAGGCGAGCAGTACTTC. This codes for CASSAPGQASGEQYF.

The chain combines TRBV3-1 (or the pseudogene TRBV3-2) with TRBJ1-2; D not certain. The V end was cut by 0 bases, the J end by 7 bases, with 9 bases between. Germline CDR1 is LGHDT and CDR2 is YNNKEL (reference sequence). CDR3 length: 13 residues. The CDR3 sequence is CASSQDGVGGYTF. In DNA form, the CDR3 reads TGTGCCAGCAGCCAAGACGGGGTAGGTGGCTACACCTTC.

V usage is TRBV7-3 and J usage is TRBJ2-1, with D possibly TRBD2 on 6 matching bases. CDR3 length equals 14 residues. The V end lost 0 bases, the J end lost 9 bases, and 12 bases lay between the germline ends. Germline loops: CDR1 SGHTA, CDR2 FQGTGA. CDR3 DNA: TGTGCCAGCAGCTTAACAGCCCGGCGGGGTGAGCAGTTCTTC. Translating it yields CASSLTARRGEQFF.

This sequence joins TRBV11-2 and TRBJ2-4; D is ambiguous. This CDR3 contains 13 residues. Germline CDR1 is SGHAT and CDR2 is FQNNGV. Trimming stripped 7 bases from V and 6 bases from J, with 13 bases between. The CDR3 nucleotides are TGTGCCAGCATTCCACAGCTTTTAAACATTCAGTACTTC. Protein: CASIPQLLNIQYF.

This chain uses TRBV19 with TRBJ1-4; no clear D. Germline V gene data show CDR1 as LNHDA and CDR2 as SQIVND (reference sequence). V lost 3 bases, J lost 3 bases, and 8 bases lay in between. CDR3 length: 14 residues. The CDR3 is CASSIGRPNEKLFF. CDR3 bases: TGTGCCAGTAGTATCGGCAGGCCTAATGAAAAACTGTTTTTT.

In its sample, this clone was seen many times. The chain recombines TRBV10-1 with TRBJ1-1; 8 bases match TRBD1. The germline gives CDR1 WNHNN, CDR2 SYGVQD (reference sequence). V lost 8 bases, J lost 1 base, and 9 bases stayed unmatched. The CDR3 has 15 amino acids. The DNA for the CDR3 is TGCGCCAGCTCCCGGGACAGGCGTTCGAACACTGAAGCTTTCTTT. It codes for CASSRDRRSNTEAFF.

This clone was picked up a small number of times. The CDR3: CASSPESDNYHEQFF. In nucleotides, the CDR3 is TGTGCCAGCAGCCCAGAATCCGACAATTACCATGAGCAGTTCTTC. The rearrangement links TRBV11-3 to TRBJ2-1; no clear D. With 5 bases removed from V and 8 bases from J, the gap between germline ends came to 19 bases. This CDR3 has 15 amino acids. The germline V gene has CDR1 SGHNT and CDR2 YENEEA.

In this sample, this clone turned up a few times. The chain has TRBV28 and TRBJ1-1; 7 bases agree with TRBD1. Germline V gene lookup returns CDR1 MDHEN and CDR2 SYDVKM. The ends lost 2 bases at V and 0 bases at J; junction bases unmatched: 3. This CDR3 has 15 amino acids. DNA of the CDR3: TGTGCCAGCAGTTTAGGGGGACAGATGAACACTGAAGCTTTCTTT. Translating gives CASSLGGQMNTEAFF. Full variable domain (missing parts from reference TRBV28 and TRBJ1-1): DVKVTQSSRYLVKRTGEKVFLECVQDMDHENMFWYRQDPGLGLRLIYFSYDVKMKEKGDIPEGYSVSREKKERFSLILESASTNQTSMYLCASSLGGQMNTEAFFGQGTRLTVV.

This chain uses TRBV11-3 with TRBJ2-1; TRBD1 matches at 9 bases. The CDR3 runs to 15 residues. V lost 1 base, J lost 7 bases, and 5 bases stayed unmatched. Looked up from germline, CDR1 is SGHNT and CDR2 is YENEEA. DNA of the CDR3: TGTGCCAGCAGCTTAGGGGGACAGGGAAGGAATGAGCAGTTCTTC. Its protein is CASSLGGQGRNEQFF.

This sequence joins TRBV9 and TRBJ1-4; perhaps TRBD1 as D (6 bases). V was pared by 5 bases and J by 8 bases, with 13 bases between. CDR1 and CDR2 (germline): SGDLS, YYNGEE. The CDR3 consists of 13 residues. The CDR3 DNA follows: TGTGCCAGCAGATCAGGGGTCGAAGAAAAACTGTTTTTT. Amino acids: CASRSGVEEKLFF. Full variable domain (remainder filled in from reference TRBV9 and TRBJ1-4): DSGVTQTPKHLITATGQRVTLRCSPRSGDLSVYWYQQSLDQGLQFLIQYYNGEERAKGNILERFSAQQFPDLHSELNLSSLELGDSALYFCASRSGVEEKLFFGSGTQLSVL.

The V call is TRBV14, the J call TRBJ1-2, with 12 bases that match TRBD1. Germline trimming cut 4 bases from V and 4 bases from J; bases unmatched to any gene: 13. Germline CDR1 is SGHDN and CDR2 is FVKESK. This CDR3 is 18 amino acids long. The DNA of the CDR3 is TGTGCCAGCAGCCCTTTGGGGTCGGGACAGGGGGCAAGCTATGGCTACACCTTC. It translates to CASSPLGSGQGASYGYTF.

DNA of the CDR3: TGTGCCAGTAGTATTAGGAGAGGGGACACTGAAGCTTTCTTT. Residues: CASSIRRGDTEAFF. V gene TRBV19 combines with J gene TRBJ1-1; the D gene is possibly TRBD1 (5 bases). Trimming stripped 3 bases from V and 3 bases from J, with 11 bases between. CDR3 size: 14 residues. Per the germline V gene, CDR1 is LNHDA and CDR2 is SQIVND (reference sequence).

This clone was counted once. The chain carries TRBV5-4 and TRBJ2-5; maybe TRBD2 (5 bases). Germline V gives CDR1 SGHNT, CDR2 YYREEE (reference sequence). Trimming removed 0 bases from V and 3 bases from J, with 9 bases in between. CDR3 length: 14 amino acids. In DNA, the CDR3 is TGTGCCAGCAGCTTGGACAGCGGAAAAGAGACCCAGTACTTC. Protein product: CASSLDSGKETQYF. The whole variable domain, filled in from reference TRBV5-4 and TRBJ2-5, reads ETGVTQSPTHLIKTRGQQVTLRCSSQSGHNTVSWYQQALGQGPQFIFQYYREEENGRGNFPPRFSGLQFPNYSSELNVNALELDDSALYLCASSLDSGKETQYFGPGTRLLVL.

J is TRBJ1-2 and V is TRBV4-1; 8 nucleotides match TRBD1. Germline V gene sequence: CDR1 MGHRA, CDR2 YSYEKL. The trim removed 0 bases at V and 7 bases at J, leaving 4 bases unmatched. This CDR3 is 14 amino acids long. CDR3 region: CASSQDQGALGYTF. The CDR3, as DNA: TGCGCCAGCAGCCAAGACCAGGGGGCGCTTGGCTACACCTTC.

The count of this clone is one. V usage is TRBV30 and J usage is TRBJ1-2, with a tentative D call TRBD1 (6 bases). There are 16 residues in the CDR3. Looked up from germline, CDR1 is GTSNPN and CDR2 is SVGIG (reference sequence). The ends were cut back, 0 bases at V and 6 bases at J, with 20 bases in the middle. For the CDR3, the DNA is TGTGCCTGGAGTGTATGGGGAGGGGGTAAAGCAAATGGCTACACCTTC. It is translated as CAWSVWGGGKANGYTF.

Only a few counts were recorded for this clone. This rearrangement joins TRBV2 to TRBJ2-2; 12 bases are shared with TRBD1. The CDR3 consists of 15 residues. Germline CDR1 and CDR2: SNHLY and FYNNEI. V was pared by 6 bases and J by 3 bases, with 2 bases of the junction left unmatched. The CDR3 spells CASRGQGADTGELFF. The CDR3 nucleotides read TGTGCCAGCAGGGGACAGGGGGCAGACACCGGGGAGCTGTTTTTT.

The chain recombines TRBV12-3 or TRBV12-4 with TRBJ2-1; no reliable D call. This CDR3 is 12 amino acids long. V was clipped by 1 base and J by 4 bases, with 2 bases between them. Here the CDR3 reads CASSLGYNEQFF. The CDR3 bases are TGTGCCAGCAGTTTAGGGTACAATGAGCAGTTCTTC.

The chain couples TRBV5-4 to TRBJ2-7; TRBD1 or TRBD2 may be the D gene (7 bases each). This CDR3 has 14 residues. V dropped 4 bases and J dropped 2 bases, with 13 bases sitting between them. Germline V lookup: CDR1 SGHNT, CDR2 YYREEE (reference sequence). The chain's CDR3 is CASSQTGRAYEQYF. In DNA form, the CDR3 reads TGTGCCAGCAGCCAGACAGGGAGGGCCTACGAGCAGTACTTC.

The rearrangement uses TRBV2 and TRBJ2-2; 16 positions agree with TRBD2. Trimming removed 6 bases from V and 6 bases from J; junction bases left unmatched: 1. CDR1 is SNHLY, CDR2 FYNNEI, per germline. This CDR3 has 15 amino acids. CDR3 protein: CASRGLAGGPGELFF. DNA of the CDR3: TGTGCCAGCAGGGGACTAGCGGGAGGGCCCGGGGAGCTGTTTTTT.

The chain joins TRBV3-1 (or the pseudogene TRBV3-2) to TRBJ1-1, with D possibly TRBD1 on 5 matching bases. Trimming took off 2 bases at V and 5 bases at J, with 15 bases between the two ends. The CDR3 consists of 15 residues. The V gene's germline CDR1 is LGHDT and CDR2 YNNKEL (reference sequence). This chain's CDR3 is CASSQMMTGGTEAFF. The CDR3 DNA reads TGTGCCAGCAGCCAAATGATGACTGGGGGTACTGAAGCTTTCTTT.

The V call is TRBV4-3, the J call TRBJ2-4, with 8 positions matching TRBD2. This CDR3 is 15 amino acids long. Trimming cost V 1 base and J 8 bases; bases outside gene matches: 7. CDR1 and CDR2 from the germline V gene are LGHNA and YSLEER. The CDR3 DNA sequence: TGCGCCAGCAGCCAAGGGGGTGGGACTAGTGACATTCAGTACTTC. It encodes CASSQGGGTSDIQYF.